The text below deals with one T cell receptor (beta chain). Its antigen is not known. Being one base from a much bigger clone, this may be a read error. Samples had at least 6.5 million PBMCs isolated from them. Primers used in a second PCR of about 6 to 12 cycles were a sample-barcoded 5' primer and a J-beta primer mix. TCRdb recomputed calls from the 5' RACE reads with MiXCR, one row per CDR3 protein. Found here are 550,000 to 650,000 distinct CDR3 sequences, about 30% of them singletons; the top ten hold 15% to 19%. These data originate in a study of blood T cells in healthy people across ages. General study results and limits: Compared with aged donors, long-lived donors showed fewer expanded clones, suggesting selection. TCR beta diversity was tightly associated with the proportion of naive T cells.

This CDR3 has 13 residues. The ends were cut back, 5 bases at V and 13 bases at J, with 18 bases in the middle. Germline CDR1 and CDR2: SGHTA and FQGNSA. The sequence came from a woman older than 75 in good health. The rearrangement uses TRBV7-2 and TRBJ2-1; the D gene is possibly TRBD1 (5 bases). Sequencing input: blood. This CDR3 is CASSGVGAETQFF. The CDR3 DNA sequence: TGTGCCAGCAGCGGGGTAGGGGCGGAGACCCAGTTCTTC.